These 21 T cell receptor beta chains came from one sample sequenced in a study of cytomegalovirus exposure and HLA in healthy donors. PCR primers comprised 60 Vbeta and 13 Jbeta primers. Produced via immunoSEQ multiplex PCR; TCRdb's table is partial and in-frame only. Of roughly 60,000 clones detected, 70% to 85% appear once; the ten largest clones hold approximately 3.4%. The sequenced material came from PBMCs. These receptor sequences come from a woman in her thirties or forties in good health and CMV-seropositive.

This clone was picked up a small number of times. This rearrangement joins TRBV6-6 to TRBJ1-1; D perhaps matches TRBD1 (5 bases). Deletions cut 7 bases from V and 6 bases from J, with 9 bases between. CDR1 and CDR2 (germline): MNHNY, SVGAGI (reference sequence). CDR3 length: 11 residues. The CDR3: CASTWGAEAFF. As DNA, the CDR3 is TGTGCCAGCACCTGGGGGGCTGAAGCTTTCTTT.

The chain couples TRBV5-1 to TRBJ2-5; TRBD1 aligns across 7 bases. Germline V gene lookup returns CDR1 SGHRS and CDR2 YFSETQ. With 4 bases clipped from V and 4 bases from J, the junction kept 4 bases outside the gene matches. This CDR3 is 13 amino acids long. CDR3 sequence: CASSLTGRETQYF. Written as DNA, the CDR3 is TGCGCCAGCAGCCTGACAGGGCGAGAGACCCAGTACTTC.

The chain carries TRBV5-4 and TRBJ2-1, with D possibly matching TRBD2 (6 bases). The germline V and J ends were trimmed by 4 bases and 10 bases, with 18 bases remaining between them. CDR3 length: 14 amino acids. Germline V lookup: CDR1 SGHNT, CDR2 YYREEE (reference sequence). Written as DNA, the CDR3 is TGTGCCAGCAGCCGCGGTCCACCCGGGGGAGAGCAGTTCTTC. Protein product: CASSRGPPGGEQFF.

The chain carries TRBV5-6 and TRBJ1-2; no reliable D call. Germline V gene sequence: CDR1 SGHDT, CDR2 YYEEEE. The length of the CDR3 is 14 residues. Trimming removed 6 bases at V and 9 bases at J, with 21 bases between. In DNA form, the CDR3 reads TGTGCCAGCAATTCTGGACGGCGGGAGAGGCGCTACACCTTC. Amino acid sequence: CASNSGRRERRYTF.

The chain joins TRBV18 to TRBJ1-2; tentatively, D is TRBD1 (5 bases). With 2 bases removed from V and 0 bases from J, the gap between germline ends came to 22 bases. CDR1 is KGHSH, CDR2 LQKENI, per germline. The CDR3 runs 19 residues. The CDR3 reads CASSPVLTVRPNSNYGYTF. CDR3 bases: TGTGCCAGCTCACCAGTGTTGACAGTCAGGCCAAACTCTAACTATGGCTACACCTTC.

The CDR3 loop reads CASSDARVAGQPQHF. Written as DNA, the CDR3 is TGTGCCAGCAGTGATGCCAGGGTAGCGGGTCAGCCCCAGCATTTT. V usage is TRBV2 and J usage is TRBJ1-5, with D perhaps matching TRBD1 (5 bases). V lost 3 bases, J lost 6 bases, and 15 bases lay in between. This CDR3 has 15 residues. Germline loops: CDR1 SNHLY, CDR2 FYNNEI.

The chain combines TRBV19 with TRBJ2-3, with D perhaps matching TRBD1 (5 bases). The germline CDR1 and CDR2 sequences are LNHDA and SQIVND (reference sequence). This CDR3 is built from 12 residues. Trimming left V 6 bases short and J 5 bases short, with 9 bases between. CDR3: CASRTQGDTQYF. The DNA of the CDR3 is TGTGCCAGTAGGACCCAGGGAGATACGCAGTATTTT.

The chain is built from TRBV6-6 and TRBJ1-5, with a possible D match to TRBD1 (5 bases). Germline values: CDR1 MNHNY, CDR2 SVGAGI (reference sequence). V was pared by 0 bases and J by 2 bases, with 8 bases between. The CDR3 length is 15 residues. The CDR3 is CASSYSGGGNQPQHF. The CDR3 nucleotides are TGTGCCAGCAGTTACTCCGGAGGGGGCAATCAGCCCCAGCATTTT.

V and J are TRBV4-1 and TRBJ2-1, with D maybe TRBD2 (5 bases). The V gene's germline CDR1 is MGHRA and CDR2 YSYEKL. This CDR3 contains 14 residues. Trimming removed 4 bases from V and 8 bases from J, with 15 bases in between. This CDR3 is CASSLPGRVDEQFF. The CDR3, as DNA: TGCGCCAGCAGCCTCCCCGGGCGGGTCGATGAGCAGTTCTTC.

The gene calls are TRBV2 and TRBJ2-3; the D gene is possibly TRBD1 (5 bases). The CDR3 extends over 14 amino acids. V gave up 8 bases and J gave up 0 bases, with 12 bases separating them. Germline loops: CDR1 SNHLY, CDR2 FYNNEI. The CDR3 nucleotides are TGTGCCAGCGGGGCATCTGCAAGCACAGATACGCAGTATTTT. As protein: CASGASASTDTQYF. Looking up the rest from reference TRBV2 and TRBJ2-3 gives the full variable domain: EPEVTQTPSHQVTQMGQEVILRCVPISNHLYFYWYRQILGQKVEFLVSFYNNEISEKSEIFDDQFSVERPDGSNFTLKIRSTKLEDSAMYFCASGASASTDTQYFGPGTRLTVL.

This clone was counted once. The chain uses TRBV11-3 and TRBJ2-2; 7 nucleotides line up with TRBD1. Germline V gene lookup returns CDR1 SGHNT and CDR2 YENEEA. The V gene end was trimmed by 1 base and the J gene end by 7 bases; junction bases not matched to a gene: 3. The CDR3 runs 14 residues. The CDR3 nucleotides read TGTGCCAGCAGCTTAGTACAGGGGAGCGGGGAGCTGTTTTTT. This gives the protein CASSLVQGSGELFF.

The chain is built from TRBV18 and TRBJ2-2, with a possible D match to TRBD2 (6 bases). The CDR3 runs to 17 residues. Germline V lookup: CDR1 KGHSH, CDR2 LQKENI. The V and J ends lost 6 bases and 2 bases respectively, with 19 bases between them. CDR3 protein: CASSEPSGLINTGELFF. The DNA for the CDR3 is TGTGCCAGCTCCGAACCCTCGGGACTCATAAACACCGGGGAGCTGTTTTTT.

The V gene is TRBV5-6, the J gene TRBJ2-5, with TRBD2 matching over 10 bases. Germline assignment: CDR1 SGHDT and CDR2 YYEEEE. The V gene end was trimmed by 1 base and the J gene end by 4 bases; junction bases not matched to a gene: 4. This CDR3 spans 15 amino acids. The CDR3 reads CASSLLAGGRETQYF. CDR3 nucleotides: TGTGCCAGCAGCTTGTTAGCGGGGGGTCGAGAGACCCAGTACTTC.

The J gene is TRBJ1-4, the V gene TRBV6-1, with a possible D match to TRBD1 (6 bases). Germline loops: CDR1 MNHNS, CDR2 SASEGT. With 2 bases removed from V and 2 bases from J, the gap between germline ends came to 21 bases. The CDR3 contains 19 residues. CDR3 DNA sequence: TGTGCCAGCAGTGAATATTGGGGGCCCAAAGGGTCTACTAATGAAAAACTGTTTTTT. Its translation is CASSEYWGPKGSTNEKLFF.

The V call is TRBV19, the J call TRBJ1-5; the D is unclear. Trimming cost V 0 bases and J 4 bases, with 10 bases left between them. Germline lookup yields CDR1 LNHDA and CDR2 SQIVND (reference sequence). The CDR3 runs to 15 residues. The CDR3 spells CASSIDGFGNQPQHF. The DNA of the CDR3 is TGTGCCAGTAGTATAGATGGGTTCGGGAATCAGCCCCAGCATTTT. The variable domain in full, with the rest retrieved from reference TRBV19 and TRBJ1-5, is DGGITQSPKYLFRKEGQNVTLSCEQNLNHDAMYWYRQDPGQGLRLIYYSQIVNDFQKGDIAEGYSVSREKKESFPLTVTSAQKNPTAFYLCASSIDGFGNQPQHFGDGTRLSIL.

The table lists this clone with a few counts. In DNA form, the CDR3 reads TGTGCCAGCAGCCCGGATCTGGACAGGGGGTATGGCTACACCTTC. It translates to CASSPDLDRGYGYTF. The rearrangement uses TRBV5-6 and TRBJ1-2, with 10 bases lining up with TRBD1. This CDR3 has 15 residues. From germline, CDR1 is SGHDT and CDR2 YYEEEE. V lost 4 bases, J lost 5 bases, and 8 bases stayed unmatched. The variable domain in full, with the rest retrieved from reference TRBV5-6 and TRBJ1-2, is DAGVTQSPTHLIKTRGQQVTLRCSPKSGHDTVSWYQQALGQGPQFIFQYYEEEERQRGNFPDRFSGHQFPNYSSELNVNALLLGDSALYLCASSPDLDRGYGYTFGSGTRLTVV.

A few counts support this clone. The chain links TRBV27 to TRBJ2-7; TRBD1 aligns across 8 bases. Germline V CDR1 and CDR2: MNHEY, SMNVEV (reference sequence). The CDR3 runs to 15 residues. After removal of 0 bases from V and 6 bases from J, the junction contained 7 bases not matched to a gene. In DNA form, the CDR3 reads TGTGCCAGCAGTTTATCCCCGGACAGGGTCAGCGAGCAGTACTTC. Translated, it gives CASSLSPDRVSEQYF.

This chain connects TRBV11-2 to TRBJ2-7; 7 nucleotides agree with TRBD2. The V and J ends lost 8 bases and 6 bases, in that order; junction bases with no gene match: 10. Germline V CDR1 and CDR2: SGHAT, FQNNGV. The CDR3 runs 13 residues. CDR3 amino acids: CASAGEIYFEQYF. Here the CDR3 DNA reads TGTGCCAGCGCGGGGGAAATTTATTTCGAGCAGTACTTC.

This chain joins TRBV7-8 and TRBJ2-2; D is possibly TRBD1 (5 bases). Trimming pared 1 base from V and 5 bases from J, leaving 20 bases between. Germline V gene lookup returns CDR1 SGHVS and CDR2 FQNEAQ. The CDR3 runs 18 residues. In DNA, the CDR3 is TGTGCCAGCAGCTTAGGCACATTGTATAGGGGTCGGACCGGGGAGCTGTTTTTT. It encodes CASSLGTLYRGRTGELFF. The whole variable domain, remainder taken from reference TRBV7-8 and TRBJ2-2, is GAGVSQSPRYKVAKRGQDVALRCDPISGHVSLFWYQQALGQGPEFLTYFQNEAQLDKSGLPSDRFFAERPEGSVSTLKIQRTQQEDSAVYLCASSLGTLYRGRTGELFFGEGSRLTVL.

V usage is TRBV2 and J usage is TRBJ1-2, with 7 bases fitting TRBD1. V shed 7 bases and J 0 bases; nucleotides not matched to a gene: 2. CDR1 SNHLY and CDR2 FYNNEI come from the germline V gene. This CDR3 spans 13 amino acids. CDR3 residues: CASKDRPNYGYTF. CDR3 DNA sequence: TGTGCCAGCAAGGACAGGCCTAACTATGGCTACACCTTC.

The rearrangement uses TRBV19 and TRBJ1-2; 9 nucleotides line up with TRBD1. The CDR3 has 14 amino acids. CDR1 is LNHDA, CDR2 SQIVND, per germline (reference sequence). The ends lost 6 bases at V and 6 bases at J; junction bases unmatched: 8. The CDR3 sequence: CASSLQGAPNGYTF. The CDR3 region has the DNA TGTGCCAGTAGCCTACAGGGGGCGCCGAATGGCTACACCTTC.